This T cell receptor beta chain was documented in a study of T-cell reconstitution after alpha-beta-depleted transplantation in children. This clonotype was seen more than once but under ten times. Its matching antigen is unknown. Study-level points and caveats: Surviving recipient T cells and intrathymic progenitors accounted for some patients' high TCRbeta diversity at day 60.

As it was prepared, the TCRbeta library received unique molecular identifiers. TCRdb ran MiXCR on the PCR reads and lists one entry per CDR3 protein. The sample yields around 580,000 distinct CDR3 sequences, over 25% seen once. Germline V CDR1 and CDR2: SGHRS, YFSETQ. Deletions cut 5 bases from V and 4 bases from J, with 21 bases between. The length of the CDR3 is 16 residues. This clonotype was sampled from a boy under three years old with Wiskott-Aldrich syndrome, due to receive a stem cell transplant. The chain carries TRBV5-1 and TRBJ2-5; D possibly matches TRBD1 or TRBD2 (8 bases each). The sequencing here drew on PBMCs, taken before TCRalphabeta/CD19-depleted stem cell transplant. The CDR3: CASRAYSGTGRETQYF. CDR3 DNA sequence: TGCGCCAGCAGGGCCTATAGCGGGACAGGCCGAGAGACCCAGTACTTC.